Listed below are T cell receptor beta chains from one sample, sequenced in a study of blood T cell repertoires in COVID-19. This table comes from immunoSEQ multiplex PCR, and its TCRdb copy is limited to in-frame clones, with some not included. The sample has a few hundred thousand clones; 84% are singletons. Sequencing was carried out using peripheral blood. The source of these receptors is a woman of 80 years or more with active or convalescent COVID-19. CDR3s include the opening cysteine and the closing phenylalanine or tryptophan. Fields, in order: clone size, J gene, D gene, V gene, CDR3 protein, CDR3 DNA. A D gene is named only where the DNA matches it firmly. Part of the rows lack a size; the others show once, few, many or a class for expanded clones.

clone_size: NA
j_call: TRBJ2-5
d_call: NA
v_call: TRBV19
cdr3_aa: CASSIEGSEETQYF
cdr3_nt: TGTGCCAGTAGTATAGAAGGTAGCGAAGAGACCCAGTACTTC

clone_size: NA
j_call: TRBJ2-3
d_call: TRBD2
v_call: TRBV27
cdr3_aa: CASSSSSGGAPDTQYF
cdr3_nt: TGTGCCAGCAGTTCCTCTAGCGGGGGGGCCCCAGATACGCAGTATTTT

clone_size: NA
j_call: TRBJ2-7
d_call: NA
v_call: TRBV6-5
cdr3_aa: CASSRASFYEQYF
cdr3_nt: TGTGCCAGCAGCCGAGCCTCCTTTTACGAGCAGTACTTC

clone_size: NA
j_call: TRBJ1-1
d_call: TRBD1
v_call: TRBV5-1
cdr3_aa: CASTRDRFSIPGAFF
cdr3_nt: TGCGCCAGCACTAGGGACAGGTTTTCCATTCCAGGCGCTTTCTTT

clone_size: NA
j_call: TRBJ2-3
d_call: NA
v_call: TRBV2
cdr3_aa: CASSGQASDTQYF
cdr3_nt: TGTGCCAGCAGTGGGCAGGCCTCAGATACGCAGTATTTT

clone_size: NA
j_call: TRBJ2-1
d_call: NA
v_call: TRBV29-1
cdr3_aa: CSDARGFFYNEQFF
cdr3_nt: TGCAGCGATGCCAGAGGGTTTTTCTACAATGAGCAGTTCTTC

clone_size: NA
j_call: TRBJ2-5
d_call: TRBD2
v_call: TRBV7-7
cdr3_aa: CASSRGLAGNQETQYF
cdr3_nt: TGTGCTAGCAGCCGCGGACTAGCGGGGAACCAAGAGACCCAGTACTTC

clone_size: once
j_call: TRBJ1-6
d_call: NA
v_call: TRBV28
cdr3_aa: CASSFGVSPLHF
cdr3_nt: TGTGCCAGCAGTTTCGGGGTCTCGCCCCTCCACTTT

clone_size: NA
j_call: TRBJ1-2
d_call: TRBD1
v_call: TRBV4-1
cdr3_aa: CASSLSGQGYDYTF
cdr3_nt: TGCGCCAGCAGCCTCTCGGGACAGGGATACGACTACACCTTC

clone_size: NA
j_call: TRBJ2-3
d_call: TRBD2
v_call: TRBV5-1
cdr3_aa: CASSLGGLGSSYTQYF
cdr3_nt: TGCGCCAGCAGCTTAGGAGGACTAGGATCGTCATATACGCAGTATTTT

clone_size: NA
j_call: TRBJ2-7
d_call: TRBD2
v_call: TRBV11-3
cdr3_aa: CASSSGGGPAYEQYF
cdr3_nt: TGTGCCAGCAGTTCCGGGGGGGGACCGGCCTACGAGCAGTACTTC

clone_size: few
j_call: TRBJ2-2
d_call: TRBD2
v_call: TRBV14
cdr3_aa: CASSRAGGYTGELFF
cdr3_nt: TGTGCCAGCAGCCGTGCGGGAGGCTACACCGGGGAGCTGTTTTTT

clone_size: few
j_call: TRBJ1-4
d_call: NA
v_call: TRBV5-1
cdr3_aa: CASSLGQRNEKLFF
cdr3_nt: TGCGCCAGCAGCTTGGGACAGCGAAATGAAAAACTGTTTTTT

clone_size: NA
j_call: TRBJ2-1
d_call: NA
v_call: TRBV11-2
cdr3_aa: CASSFSGERAHNEQFF
cdr3_nt: TGTGCCAGCAGCTTCTCAGGGGAAAGGGCACACAATGAGCAGTTCTTC